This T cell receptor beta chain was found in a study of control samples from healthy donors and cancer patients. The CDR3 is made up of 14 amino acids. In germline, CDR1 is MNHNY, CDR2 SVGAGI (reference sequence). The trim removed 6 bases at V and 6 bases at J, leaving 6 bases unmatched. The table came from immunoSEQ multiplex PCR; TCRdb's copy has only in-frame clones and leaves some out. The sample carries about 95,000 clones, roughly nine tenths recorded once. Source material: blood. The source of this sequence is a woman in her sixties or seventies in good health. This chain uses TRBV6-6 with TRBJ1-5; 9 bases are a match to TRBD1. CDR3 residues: CASSPTGGGQPQHF. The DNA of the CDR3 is TGTGCCAGCAGCCCAACAGGGGGCGGTCAGCCCCAGCATTTT.